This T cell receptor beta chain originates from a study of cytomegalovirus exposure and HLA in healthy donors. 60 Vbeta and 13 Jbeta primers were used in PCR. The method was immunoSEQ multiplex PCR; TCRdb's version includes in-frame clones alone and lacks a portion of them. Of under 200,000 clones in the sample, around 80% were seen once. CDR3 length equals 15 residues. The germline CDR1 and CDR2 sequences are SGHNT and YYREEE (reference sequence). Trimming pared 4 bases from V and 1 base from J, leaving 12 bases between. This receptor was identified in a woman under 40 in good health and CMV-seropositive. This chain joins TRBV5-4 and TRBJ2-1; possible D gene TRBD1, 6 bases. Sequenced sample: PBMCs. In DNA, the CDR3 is TGTGCCAGCAGCAAGAGCAGGGGTTCCTACAATGAGCAGTTCTTC. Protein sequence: CASSKSRGSYNEQFF.